This T cell receptor beta chain originates from a study of T cells in Graves' hyperthyroidism and ophthalmopathy. From RNA transcripts, TCR beta CDR3 regions were amplified. Using the HTBI primer set, a first-round RT-PCR was run on the TCR CDR3. Via MiXCR, TCRdb re-called the multiplex PCR reads, giving one row per CDR3 protein. Of 550,000 to 700,000 distinct CDR3 sequences detected, roughly 14% appear once; the ten largest clones hold roughly 4.3%. Deletions cut 6 bases from V and 4 bases from J, with 22 bases between. The CDR3 contains 17 residues. Looked up from germline, CDR1 is SGHRS and CDR2 is YFSETQ. This clonotype was detected only a few times.

Material: blood. The source of this sequence is a woman aged 35 to 49 with Graves' ophthalmopathy. V usage is TRBV5-1 and J usage is TRBJ2-2, with D tentatively TRBD1 (6 bases). This CDR3 reads CASTPHAGGEVTGELFF. CDR3 coding DNA: TGCGCCAGCACCCCACATGCTGGGGGCGAGGTCACCGGGGAGCTGTTTTTT.